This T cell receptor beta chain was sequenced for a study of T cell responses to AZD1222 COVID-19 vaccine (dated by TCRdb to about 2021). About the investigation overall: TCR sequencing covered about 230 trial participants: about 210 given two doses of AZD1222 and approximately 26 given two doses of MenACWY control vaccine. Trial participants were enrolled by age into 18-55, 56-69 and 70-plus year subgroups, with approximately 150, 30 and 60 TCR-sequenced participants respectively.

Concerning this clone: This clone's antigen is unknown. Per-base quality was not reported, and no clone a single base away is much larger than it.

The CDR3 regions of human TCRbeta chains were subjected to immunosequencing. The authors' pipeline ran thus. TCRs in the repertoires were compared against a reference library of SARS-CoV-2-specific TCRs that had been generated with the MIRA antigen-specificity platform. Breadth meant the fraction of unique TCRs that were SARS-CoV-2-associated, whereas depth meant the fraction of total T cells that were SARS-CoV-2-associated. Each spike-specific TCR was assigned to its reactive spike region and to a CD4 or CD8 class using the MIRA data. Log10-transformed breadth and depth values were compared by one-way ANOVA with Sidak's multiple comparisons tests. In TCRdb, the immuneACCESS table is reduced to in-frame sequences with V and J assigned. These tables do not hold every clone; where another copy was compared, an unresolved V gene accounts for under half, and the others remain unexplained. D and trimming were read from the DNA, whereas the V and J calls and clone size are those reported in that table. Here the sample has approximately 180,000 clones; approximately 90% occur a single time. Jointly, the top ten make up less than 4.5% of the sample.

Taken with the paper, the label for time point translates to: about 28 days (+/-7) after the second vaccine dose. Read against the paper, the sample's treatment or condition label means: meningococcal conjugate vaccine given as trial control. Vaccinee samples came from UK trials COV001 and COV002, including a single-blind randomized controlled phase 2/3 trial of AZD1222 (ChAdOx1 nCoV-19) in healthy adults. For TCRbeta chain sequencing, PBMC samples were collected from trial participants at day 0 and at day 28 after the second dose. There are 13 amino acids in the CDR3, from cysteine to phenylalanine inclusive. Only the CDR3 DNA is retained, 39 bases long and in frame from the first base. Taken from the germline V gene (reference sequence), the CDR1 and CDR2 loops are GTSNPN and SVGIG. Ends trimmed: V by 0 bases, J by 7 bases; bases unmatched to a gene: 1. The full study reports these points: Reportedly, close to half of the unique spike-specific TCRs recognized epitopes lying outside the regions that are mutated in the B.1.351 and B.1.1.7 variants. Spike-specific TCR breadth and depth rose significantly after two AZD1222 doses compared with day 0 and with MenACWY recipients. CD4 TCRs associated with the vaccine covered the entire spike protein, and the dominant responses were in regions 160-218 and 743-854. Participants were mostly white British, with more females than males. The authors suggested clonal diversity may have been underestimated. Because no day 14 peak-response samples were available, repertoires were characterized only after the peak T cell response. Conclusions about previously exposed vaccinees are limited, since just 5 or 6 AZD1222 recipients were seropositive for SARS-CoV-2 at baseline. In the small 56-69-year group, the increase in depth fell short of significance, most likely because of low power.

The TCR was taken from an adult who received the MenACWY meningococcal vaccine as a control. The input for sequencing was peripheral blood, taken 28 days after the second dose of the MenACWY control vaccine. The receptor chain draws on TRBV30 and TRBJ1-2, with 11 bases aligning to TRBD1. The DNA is TGTGCCTGGAGTGTGGGACAGGGGGTTGGCTACACCTTC. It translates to CAWSVGQGVGYTF.